Presented here are 28 T cell receptor beta chains from one specimen sequenced in a study of blood T cell repertoires in COVID-19. Repertoires were generated with immunoSEQ multiplex PCR, while TCRdb's copy carries only in-frame clones and drops some. Altogether roughly 76,000 clones are present, around 89% being singletons, with the ten largest covering approximately 15%. Material for sequencing was peripheral blood. All receptors come from a man aged 70 or older with active or convalescent COVID-19.

This rearrangement joins TRBV6-6 to TRBJ1-3, with a weak D call TRBD1 (6 bases). The V gene's germline CDR1 is MNHNY and CDR2 SVGAGI (reference sequence). With 4 bases removed from V and 0 bases from J, the gap between germline ends came to 10 bases. This CDR3 comprises 15 residues. The CDR3 protein is CASSWGQLSGNTIYF. The DNA for the CDR3 is TGTGCCAGCAGTTGGGGACAACTCTCTGGAAACACCATATATTTT.

V usage is TRBV7-2 and J usage is TRBJ2-2; 12 bases line up with TRBD1. V gave up 5 bases and J gave up 5 bases; unmatched junction bases: 6. The CDR3 contains 16 residues. CDR1 and CDR2 from the germline V gene are SGHTA and FQGNSA. This CDR3 is CASSSRDRGQTGELFF. Written as DNA, the CDR3 is TGTGCCAGCAGCAGCCGGGACAGGGGGCAAACCGGGGAGCTGTTTTTT.

This chain links TRBV9 with TRBJ2-5; 9 bases line up with TRBD1. CDR1 is SGDLS and CDR2 is YYNGEE in the germline V gene. The CDR3 has 14 residues. The junction had 3 bases not matched to a gene; V was cut back by 2 bases and J by 4 bases. CDR3 sequence: CASSVQGQGETQYF. The CDR3 DNA follows: TGTGCCAGCAGCGTCCAGGGACAGGGAGAGACCCAGTACTTC.

The rearrangement uses TRBV6-5 and TRBJ2-2, with no clear D. The germline V gene encodes CDR1 MNHEY and CDR2 SVGAGI. V shed 6 bases and J shed 0 bases, with 11 bases lying between them. This CDR3 comprises 15 residues. CDR3 residues: CASSPLGANTGELFF. In DNA, the CDR3 is TGTGCCAGCAGCCCACTCGGAGCGAACACCGGGGAGCTGTTTTTT.

V and J are TRBV3-1 (or the pseudogene TRBV3-2) and TRBJ1-1; possible D gene TRBD1, 6 bases. Germline CDR1 reads LGHDT; CDR2 reads YNNKEL (reference sequence). V lost 4 bases to trimming and J lost 0 bases, with 15 bases between them. CDR3 length: 16 residues. The CDR3 coding sequence is TGTGCCAGCAGCCCGGGACAATCTCCAATGAACACTGAAGCTTTCTTT. Translating it yields CASSPGQSPMNTEAFF.

This rearrangement joins TRBV25-1 to TRBJ1-1; maybe TRBD1 (5 bases). The CDR3 consists of 14 residues. CDR1 is MGHDK and CDR2 is SYGVNS in the germline V gene. The germline V and J ends were trimmed by 5 bases and 4 bases, with 14 bases remaining between them. CDR3 sequence: CASSHWGELTEAFF. The CDR3 region has the DNA TGTGCCAGCAGTCACTGGGGGGAACTCACTGAAGCTTTCTTT. The full variable domain, completed using reference TRBV25-1 and TRBJ1-1, is EADIYQTPRYLVIGTGKKITLECSQTMGHDKMYWYQQDPGMELHLIHYSYGVNSTEKGDLSSESTVSRIRTEHFPLTLESARPSHTSQYLCASSHWGELTEAFFGQGTRLTVV.

This chain uses TRBV10-3 with TRBJ1-1, with TRBD1 matching 9 bases. The CDR3 covers 13 residues. V lost 6 bases to trimming and J lost 4 bases; unmatched junction nucleotides: 3. CDR1 is ENHRY, CDR2 SYGVKD, per germline. CDR3 loop: CAISPTGGTEAFF. The CDR3 coding sequence is TGTGCCATCAGCCCGACAGGGGGCACTGAAGCTTTCTTT.

The chain joins TRBV30 to TRBJ1-2, with D hard to call. Between the trimmed V and J ends, which lost 3 bases and 1 base, there was a span of 6 bases. The CDR3 extends over 12 amino acids. Germline values: CDR1 GTSNPN, CDR2 SVGIG (reference sequence). In nucleotides, the CDR3 is TGTGCCTGGAGCCCCTTTAACTATGGCTACACCTTC. Its protein is CAWSPFNYGYTF.

V gene TRBV5-1 combines with J gene TRBJ1-2, with TRBD1 matching over 9 bases. This CDR3 is 16 amino acids long. Germline V gives CDR1 SGHRS, CDR2 YFSETQ. Trimming removed 4 bases from V and 5 bases from J; junction bases left unmatched: 12. The CDR3 DNA reads TGCGCCAGCAGCGAACTTACCGGGACAGGGAGATATGGCTACACCTTC. The encoded protein is CASSELTGTGRYGYTF.

The chain joins TRBV6-1 to TRBJ1-5, with D tentatively TRBD1 (5 bases). The CDR3 spans 15 residues. V was pared by 2 bases and J by 6 bases, with 14 bases between. Germline CDR1 MNHNS, CDR2 SASEGT. In DNA form, the CDR3 reads TGTGCCAGCAGTGAAACAACAGGATTGGGTCAGCCCCAGCATTTT. This translates into CASSETTGLGQPQHF.

The chain uses TRBV12-3 or TRBV12-4 and TRBJ1-5; D is ambiguous. This CDR3 is built from 13 residues. V dropped 5 bases and J dropped 4 bases, with 9 bases sitting between them. The CDR3 is CASSTQPNQPQHF. CDR3 coding DNA: TGTGCCAGCAGTACACAGCCTAATCAGCCCCAGCATTTT.

V and J are TRBV24-1 and TRBJ1-2, with a tentative D call TRBD1 (6 bases). The V end was cut by 7 bases, the J end by 7 bases, with 12 bases between. Germline V gene data show CDR1 as KGHDR and CDR2 as SFDVKD. This CDR3 is 12 amino acids long. CDR3 protein: CATRGTTGGYTF. CDR3 DNA: TGTGCCACCAGAGGGACAACCGGTGGCTACACCTTC.

The rearrangement links TRBV5-6 to TRBJ1-4; 9 nucleotides agree with TRBD1. CDR1 is SGHDT, CDR2 YYEEEE, per germline. V lost 4 bases, J lost 8 bases, and 12 bases stayed unmatched. This CDR3 is built from 16 residues. The chain's CDR3 is CASSLDGTGSLEKLFF. The CDR3 DNA reads as TGTGCCAGCAGCCTAGACGGGACAGGGTCTTTGGAAAAACTGTTTTTT.

This rearrangement joins TRBV7-2 to TRBJ1-3, with 12 bases lining up with TRBD1. CDR3 length equals 19 residues. Looked up from germline, CDR1 is SGHTA and CDR2 is FQGNSA. The ends lost 3 bases at V and 4 bases at J; junction bases unmatched: 13. The CDR3 nucleotides are TGTGCCAGCAGCTTCGACCCGGGACAGGGGGCGCTTTCCGGAAACACCATATATTTT. The encoded protein is CASSFDPGQGALSGNTIYF.

The chain has TRBV4-3 and TRBJ2-1; 12 nucleotides line up with TRBD2. The germline V gene has CDR1 LGHNA and CDR2 YSLEER. The CDR3 sequence is 19 residues long. J lost 4 bases, V lost 0 bases, and 10 bases had no gene match. The CDR3 reads CASSQDFIRLAGGYNEQFF. CDR3 DNA: TGCGCCAGCAGCCAAGATTTCATTCGCCTAGCGGGAGGGTACAATGAGCAGTTCTTC.

This chain uses TRBV30 with TRBJ2-3, with a weak D call TRBD1 (5 bases). Trimming stripped 5 bases from V and 9 bases from J, with 15 bases between. Germline V gives CDR1 GTSNPN, CDR2 SVGIG (reference sequence). The CDR3 has 12 amino acids. CDR3 in DNA: TGTGCCTGGGGCTACTGGGGCGGCACGCAGTATTTT. It specifies CAWGYWGGTQYF.

V and J are TRBV6-5 and TRBJ1-1; TRBD1 aligns across 7 bases. CDR1 and CDR2 (germline): MNHEY, SVGAGI. V trimming: 2 bases; J trimming: 7 bases; junction bases outside the gene matches: 1. This CDR3 comprises 12 residues. CDR3 sequence: CASSYRQGEAFF. CDR3 coding DNA: TGTGCCAGCAGTTACCGACAGGGTGAAGCTTTCTTT.

J is TRBJ1-2 and V is TRBV4-1, with TRBD1 as a possible D gene (5 bases). V lost 0 bases, J lost 2 bases, and 16 bases lay in between. The CDR3 contains 17 residues. Germline V gives CDR1 MGHRA, CDR2 YSYEKL. The CDR3 spells CASSQEAKGPTNYGYTF. DNA of the CDR3: TGCGCCAGCAGCCAAGAGGCCAAGGGGCCTACCAACTATGGCTACACCTTC.

This chain links TRBV28 with TRBJ2-1; the D is unclear. The V and J ends lost 6 bases and 0 bases respectively, with 6 bases between them. CDR3 length equals 13 residues. In germline, CDR1 is MDHEN, CDR2 SYDVKM. Written as DNA, the CDR3 is TGTGCCAGCAGACAAAGCTCCTACAATGAGCAGTTCTTC. Its protein is CASRQSSYNEQFF.

V gene TRBV9 combines with J gene TRBJ2-7, with D maybe TRBD2 (6 bases). CDR1 and CDR2 (germline): SGDLS, YYNGEE. This CDR3 has 16 amino acids. Trimming removed 0 bases at V and 7 bases at J, with 20 bases between. CDR3 sequence (DNA): TGTGCCAGCAGCGTAGCGGGGGACTGGGGGAGTGGGGAGCAGTACTTC. Translating it yields CASSVAGDWGSGEQYF.

This chain connects TRBV24-1 to TRBJ2-1; the D gene is possibly TRBD1 (6 bases). Germline CDR1 KGHDR, CDR2 SFDVKD. The ends were cut back, 5 bases at V and 5 bases at J, with 18 bases in the middle. This CDR3 contains 16 residues. This chain's CDR3 is CATSGGLNLGHNEQFF. The CDR3 DNA is TGTGCCACCAGTGGGGGGCTGAACCTTGGACACAATGAGCAGTTCTTC.

The rearrangement links TRBV6-2 or TRBV6-3 to TRBJ2-6; weak D call: TRBD2 (7 bases). The V gene lost 3 bases and the J gene lost 0 bases, with 18 bases spanning the gap. Germline CDR1 reads MNHEY; CDR2 reads SVGEGT. CDR3 length: 19 residues. Here the CDR3 DNA reads TGTGCCAGCAGTTATGCTTTCTTGCGGGGGCCCTCTGGGGCCAACGTCCTGACTTTC. Translated, it gives CASSYAFLRGPSGANVLTF.

The genes are TRBV18 and TRBJ1-5; D remains unclear. Germline CDR1 KGHSH, CDR2 LQKENI. The CDR3 contains 14 residues. Trimming removed 3 bases from V and 0 bases from J, with 6 bases in between. The CDR3 coding sequence is TGTGCCAGCTCACCGGCTCATAGCAATCAGCCCCAGCATTTT. It encodes CASSPAHSNQPQHF.

The CDR3 DNA follows: TGCAGTGCTAGTGAGGGGGGGTCCCGATACAATGAGCAGTTCTTC. Its translation: CSASEGGSRYNEQFF. The chain recombines TRBV20-1 with TRBJ2-1, with a possible D match to TRBD2 (7 bases). CDR1 DFQATT and CDR2 SNEGSKA come from the germline V gene (reference sequence). Deletions cut 3 bases from V and 4 bases from J, with 16 bases between. The CDR3 extends over 15 amino acids.

The rearrangement joins TRBV6-4 to TRBJ1-2, with a possible D match to TRBD1 (5 bases). V gave up 5 bases and J gave up 7 bases, with 8 bases separating them. CDR1 is MRHNA, CDR2 SNTAGT, per germline. The CDR3 sequence is 11 residues long. The CDR3 sequence: CASSYQGGYTF. Written as DNA, the CDR3 is TGTGCCAGCAGTTATCAGGGTGGCTACACCTTC.

V and J are TRBV28 and TRBJ1-6; D uncertain. The ends were cut back, 2 bases at V and 0 bases at J, with 11 bases in the middle. CDR3 length: 17 residues. The V gene's germline CDR1 is MDHEN and CDR2 SYDVKM. This CDR3 is CASSLRSSISYNSPLHF. In DNA form, the CDR3 reads TGTGCCAGCAGTTTACGGTCCTCAATCTCCTATAATTCACCCCTCCACTTT.

The chain recombines TRBV6-5 with TRBJ2-5; D perhaps matches TRBD1 (6 bases). The CDR3 length is 15 residues. The ends were cut back, 9 bases at V and 1 base at J, with 18 bases in the middle. The germline V gene encodes CDR1 MNHEY and CDR2 SVGAGI. CDR3 nucleotide sequence: TGTGCCAGATCTCGGTCTCCCAGGGGCCAAGAGACCCAGTACTTC. Protein: CARSRSPRGQETQYF.

The chain couples TRBV28 to TRBJ1-2, with a weak D call TRBD1 (6 bases). Trimming stripped 3 bases from V and 7 bases from J, with 21 bases between. CDR3 size: 16 residues. CDR1 and CDR2 (germline): MDHEN, SYDVKM. The CDR3 region has the DNA TGTGCCAGCAGTTTTCGGCCCCCGCAGGGGATGGGTGGCTACACCTTC. Amino acid sequence: CASSFRPPQGMGGYTF.